This T cell receptor (beta chain) was captured in a study of beta chain features in type 1 diabetes. Isolated RNA was reverse transcribed in full, so expressed TCRB transcripts were sequenced. Clones were read by immunoSEQ multiplex PCR, and TCRdb kept only the in-frame ones, dropping some. The table lists about 240,000 clones, 25% to 30% of them singletons. The CDR3 loop spans 14 amino acids. The germline gives CDR1 SGHTA, CDR2 FQGNSA. Trimming cost V 9 bases and J 6 bases; bases outside gene matches: 8. The sample comprised central memory CD4+ T cells from blood. This TCR was recovered from a man in his thirties or forties in good health. This chain uses TRBV7-2 with TRBJ2-1, with TRBD1 identical over 10 bases. The CDR3 bases are TGTGCCAGTAGATCATGGGACAGGGGCAATGAGCAGTTCTTC. This encodes CASRSWDRGNEQFF.